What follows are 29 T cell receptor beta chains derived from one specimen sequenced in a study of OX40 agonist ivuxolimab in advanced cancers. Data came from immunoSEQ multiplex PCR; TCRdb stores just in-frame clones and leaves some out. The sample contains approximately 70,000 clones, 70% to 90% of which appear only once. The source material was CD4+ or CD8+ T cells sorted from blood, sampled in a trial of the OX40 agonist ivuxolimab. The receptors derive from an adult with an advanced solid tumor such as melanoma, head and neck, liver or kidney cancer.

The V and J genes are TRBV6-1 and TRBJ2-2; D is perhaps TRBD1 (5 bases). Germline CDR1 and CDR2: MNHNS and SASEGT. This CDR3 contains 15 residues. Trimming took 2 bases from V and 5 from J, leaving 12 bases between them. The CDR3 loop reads CASSEPSGWTGELFF. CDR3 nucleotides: TGTGCCAGCAGTGAACCGTCAGGGTGGACCGGGGAGCTGTTTTTT.

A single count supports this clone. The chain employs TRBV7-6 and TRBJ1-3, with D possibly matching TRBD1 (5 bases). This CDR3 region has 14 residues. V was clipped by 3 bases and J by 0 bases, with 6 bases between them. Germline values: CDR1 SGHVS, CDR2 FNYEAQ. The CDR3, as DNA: TGTGCCAGCAGCTTGGGGGTCTCTGGAAACACCATATATTTT. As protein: CASSLGVSGNTIYF.

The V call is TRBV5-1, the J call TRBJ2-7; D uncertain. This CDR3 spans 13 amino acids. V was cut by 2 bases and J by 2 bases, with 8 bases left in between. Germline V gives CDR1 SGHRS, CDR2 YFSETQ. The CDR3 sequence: CASSLRAAYEQYF. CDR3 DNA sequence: TGCGCCAGCAGCTTAAGGGCAGCCTACGAGCAGTACTTC.

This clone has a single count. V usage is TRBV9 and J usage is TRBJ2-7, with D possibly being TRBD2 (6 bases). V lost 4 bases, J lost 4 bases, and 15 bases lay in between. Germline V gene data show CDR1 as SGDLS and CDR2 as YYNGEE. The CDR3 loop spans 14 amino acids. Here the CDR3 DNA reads TGTGCCAGCAGCTTTACTCTGGCGGGGTACGAGCAGTACTTC. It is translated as CASSFTLAGYEQYF.

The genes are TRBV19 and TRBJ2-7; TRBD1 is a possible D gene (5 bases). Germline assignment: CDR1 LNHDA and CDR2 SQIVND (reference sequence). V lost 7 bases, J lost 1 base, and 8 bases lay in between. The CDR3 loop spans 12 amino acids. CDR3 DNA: TGTGCCAGTACCGACAGATCCTACGAGCAGTACTTC. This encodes CASTDRSYEQYF.

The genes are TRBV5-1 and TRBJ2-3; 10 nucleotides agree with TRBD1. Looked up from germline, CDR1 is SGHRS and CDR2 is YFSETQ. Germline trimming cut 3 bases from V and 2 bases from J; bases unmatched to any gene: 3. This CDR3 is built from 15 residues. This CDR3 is CASSWGQGNTDTQYF. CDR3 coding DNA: TGCGCCAGCAGCTGGGGACAGGGGAACACAGATACGCAGTATTTT. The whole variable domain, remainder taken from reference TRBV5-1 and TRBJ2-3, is KAGVTQTPRYLIKTRGQQVTLSCSPISGHRSVSWYQQTPGQGLQFLFEYFSETQRNKGNFPGRFSGRQFSNSRSEMNVSTLELGDSALYLCASSWGQGNTDTQYFGPGTRLTVL.

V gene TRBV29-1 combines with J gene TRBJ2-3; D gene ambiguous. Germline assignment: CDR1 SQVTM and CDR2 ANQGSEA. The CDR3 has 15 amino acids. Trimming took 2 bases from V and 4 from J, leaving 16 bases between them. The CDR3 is CSVELTGSSADTQYF. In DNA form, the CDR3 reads TGCAGCGTTGAATTGACTGGATCGTCGGCAGATACGCAGTATTTT.

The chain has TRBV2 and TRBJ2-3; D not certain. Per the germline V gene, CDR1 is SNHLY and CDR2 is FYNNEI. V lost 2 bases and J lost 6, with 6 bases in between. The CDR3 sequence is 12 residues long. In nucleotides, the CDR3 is TGTGCCAGCAGTGAACGATCGGATACGCAGTATTTT. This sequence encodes CASSERSDTQYF.

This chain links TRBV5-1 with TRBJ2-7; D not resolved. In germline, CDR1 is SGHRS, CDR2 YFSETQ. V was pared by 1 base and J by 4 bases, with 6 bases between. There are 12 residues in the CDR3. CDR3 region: CASSLTVYEQYF. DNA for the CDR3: TGCGCCAGCAGCTTGACAGTTTACGAGCAGTACTTC.

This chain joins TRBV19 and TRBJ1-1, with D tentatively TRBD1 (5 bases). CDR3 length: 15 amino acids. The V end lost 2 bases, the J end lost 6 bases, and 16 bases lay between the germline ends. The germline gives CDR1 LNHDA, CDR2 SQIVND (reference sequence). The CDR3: CASSIQGSYGAEAFF. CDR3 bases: TGTGCCAGTAGTATACAGGGTAGTTATGGGGCTGAAGCTTTCTTT.

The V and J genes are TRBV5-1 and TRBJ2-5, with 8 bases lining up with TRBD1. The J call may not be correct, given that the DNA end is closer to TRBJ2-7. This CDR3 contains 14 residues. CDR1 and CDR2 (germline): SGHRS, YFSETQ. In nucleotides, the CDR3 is TGCGCCAGCAGCTTGGCGGGACAGGACTACGAGCAGTACTTC. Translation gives CASSLAGQDYEQYF.

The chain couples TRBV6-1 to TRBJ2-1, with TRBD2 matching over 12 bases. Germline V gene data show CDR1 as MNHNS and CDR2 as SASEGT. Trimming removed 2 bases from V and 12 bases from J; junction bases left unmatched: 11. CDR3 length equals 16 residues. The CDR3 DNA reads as TGTGCCAGCAGTGAAACAGGTCTAGCGGGAGGGAGTTGGCAGTTCTTC. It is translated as CASSETGLAGGSWQFF.

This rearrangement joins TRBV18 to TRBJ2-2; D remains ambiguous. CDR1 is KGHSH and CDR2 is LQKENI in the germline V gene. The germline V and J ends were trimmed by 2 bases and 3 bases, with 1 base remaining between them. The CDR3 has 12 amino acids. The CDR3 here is CASSPDTGELFF. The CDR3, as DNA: TGTGCCAGCTCACCAGACACCGGGGAGCTGTTTTTT.

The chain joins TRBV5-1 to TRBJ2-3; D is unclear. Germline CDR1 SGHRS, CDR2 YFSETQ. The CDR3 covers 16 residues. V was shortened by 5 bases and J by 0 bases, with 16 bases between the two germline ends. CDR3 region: CASSLMAATSTDTQYF. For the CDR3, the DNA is TGCGCCAGCAGTCTAATGGCGGCTACTAGCACAGATACGCAGTATTTT.

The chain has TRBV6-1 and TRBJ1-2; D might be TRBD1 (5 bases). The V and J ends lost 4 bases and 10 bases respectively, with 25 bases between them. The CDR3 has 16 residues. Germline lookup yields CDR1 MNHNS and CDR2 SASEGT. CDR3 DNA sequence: TGTGCCAGCAGTGCCAACCCAACGGGCAGGGAAGTGGACTACACCTTC. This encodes CASSANPTGREVDYTF.

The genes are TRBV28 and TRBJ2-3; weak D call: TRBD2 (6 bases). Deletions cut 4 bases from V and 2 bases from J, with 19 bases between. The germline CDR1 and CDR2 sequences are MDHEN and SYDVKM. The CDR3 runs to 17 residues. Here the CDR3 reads CASSSGLTGEFTDTQYF. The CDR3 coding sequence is TGTGCCAGCAGTTCAGGGCTTACGGGAGAATTCACAGATACGCAGTATTTT.

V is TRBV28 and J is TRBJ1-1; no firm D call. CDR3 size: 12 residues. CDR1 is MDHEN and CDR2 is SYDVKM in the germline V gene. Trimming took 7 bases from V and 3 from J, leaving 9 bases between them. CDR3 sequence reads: CASIDGYTEAFF. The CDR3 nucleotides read TGTGCCAGCATTGATGGGTACACTGAAGCTTTCTTT.

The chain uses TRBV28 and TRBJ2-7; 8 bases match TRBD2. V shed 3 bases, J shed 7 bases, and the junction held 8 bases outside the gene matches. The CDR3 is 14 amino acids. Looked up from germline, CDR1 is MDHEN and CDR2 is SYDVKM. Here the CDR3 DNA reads TGTGCCAGCAGTTTTGGAGCGGGAGTGGGAGAGCAGTACTTC. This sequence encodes CASSFGAGVGEQYF.

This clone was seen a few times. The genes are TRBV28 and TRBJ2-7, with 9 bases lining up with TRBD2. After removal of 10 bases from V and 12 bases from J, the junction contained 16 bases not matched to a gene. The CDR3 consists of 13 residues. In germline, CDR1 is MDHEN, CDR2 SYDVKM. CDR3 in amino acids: CATLKRGAGSTYF. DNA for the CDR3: TGTGCCACCCTGAAGCGGGGGGCAGGAAGTACGTACTTC. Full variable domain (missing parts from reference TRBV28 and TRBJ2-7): DVKVTQSSRYLVKRTGEKVFLECVQDMDHENMFWYRQDPGLGLRLIYFSYDVKMKEKGDIPEGYSVSREKKERFSLILESASTNQTSMYLCATLKRGAGSTYFGPGTRLTVT.

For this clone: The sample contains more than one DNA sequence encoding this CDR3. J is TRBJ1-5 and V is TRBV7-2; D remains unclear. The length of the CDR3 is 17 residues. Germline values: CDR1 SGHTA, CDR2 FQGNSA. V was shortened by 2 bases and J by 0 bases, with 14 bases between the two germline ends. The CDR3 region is CASSLSGGRYSNQPQHF. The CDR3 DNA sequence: TGTGCCAGCAGCTTAAGTGGAGGACGGTATAGCAATCAGCCCCAGCATTTT.

This CDR3 is CASNIGLAGDYEQYF. Written as DNA, the CDR3 is TGTGCCAGCAACATTGGACTAGCGGGAGACTACGAGCAGTACTTC. This sequence joins TRBV6-1 and TRBJ2-7, with 13 bases lining up with TRBD2. The CDR3 spans 15 residues. V shed 7 bases, J shed 3 bases, and the junction held 6 bases outside the gene matches. Germline V lookup: CDR1 MNHNS, CDR2 SASEGT.

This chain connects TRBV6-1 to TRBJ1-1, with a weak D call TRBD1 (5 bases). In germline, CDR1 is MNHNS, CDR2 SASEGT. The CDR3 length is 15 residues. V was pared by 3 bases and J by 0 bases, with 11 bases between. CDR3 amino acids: CASSDAGRVNTEAFF. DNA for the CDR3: TGTGCCAGCAGTGACGCAGGGCGGGTGAACACTGAAGCTTTCTTT.

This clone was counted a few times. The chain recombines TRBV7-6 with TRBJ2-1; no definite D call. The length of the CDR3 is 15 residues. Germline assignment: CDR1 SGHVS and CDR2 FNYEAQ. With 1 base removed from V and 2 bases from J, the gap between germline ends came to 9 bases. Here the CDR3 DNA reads TGTGCCAGCAGCTTAGGGGGAACCCCCTACAATGAGCAGTTCTTC. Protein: CASSLGGTPYNEQFF.

Here the CDR3 reads CASSQDLTYEQYF. Here the CDR3 DNA reads TGTGCCAGCAGCCAAGATCTAACGTATGAGCAGTACTTC. This chain links TRBV7-9 with TRBJ2-7; D gene uncertain. V shed 5 bases and J shed 7 bases, with 15 bases lying between them. CDR1 SEHNR and CDR2 FQNEAQ come from the germline V gene (reference sequence). The CDR3 has 13 amino acids.

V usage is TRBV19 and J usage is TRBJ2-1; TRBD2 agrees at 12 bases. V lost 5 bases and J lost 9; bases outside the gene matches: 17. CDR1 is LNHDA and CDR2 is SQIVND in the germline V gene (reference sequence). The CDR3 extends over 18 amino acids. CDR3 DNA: TGTGCCAGTAGTTCCCACCCCCGACTAGCGGGAGAGTCAGGTGAGCAGTTCTTC. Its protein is CASSSHPRLAGESGEQFF.

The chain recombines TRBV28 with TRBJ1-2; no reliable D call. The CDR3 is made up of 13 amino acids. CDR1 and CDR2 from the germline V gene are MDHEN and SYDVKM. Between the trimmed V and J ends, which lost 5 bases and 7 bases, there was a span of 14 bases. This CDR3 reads CASSEGFVVGYTF. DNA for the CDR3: TGTGCCAGCAGTGAAGGGTTCGTAGTTGGCTACACCTTC.

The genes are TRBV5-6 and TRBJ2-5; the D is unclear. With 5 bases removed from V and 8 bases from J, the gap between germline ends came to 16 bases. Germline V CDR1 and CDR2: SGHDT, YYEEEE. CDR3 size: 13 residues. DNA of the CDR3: TGTGCCAGCAGTCCTCCCAGTTTGGAAACCCAGTACTTC. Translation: CASSPPSLETQYF.

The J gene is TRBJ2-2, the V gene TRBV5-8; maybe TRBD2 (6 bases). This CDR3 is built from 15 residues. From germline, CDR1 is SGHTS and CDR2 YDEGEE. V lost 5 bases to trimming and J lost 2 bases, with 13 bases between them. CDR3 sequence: CASSPRRDNTGELFF. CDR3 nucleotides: TGTGCCAGCAGTCCGCGGAGGGACAACACCGGGGAGCTGTTTTTT. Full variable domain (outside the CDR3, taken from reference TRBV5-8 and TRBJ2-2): EAGVTQSPTHLIKTRGQQATLRCSPISGHTSVYWYQQALGLGLQFLLWYDEGEERNRGNFPPRFSGRQFPNYSSELNVNALELEDSALYLCASSPRRDNTGELFFGEGSRLTVL.

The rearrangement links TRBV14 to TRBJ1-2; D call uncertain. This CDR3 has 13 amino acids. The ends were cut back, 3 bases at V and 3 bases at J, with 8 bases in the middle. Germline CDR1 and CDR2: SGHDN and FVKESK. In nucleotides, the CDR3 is TGTGCCAGCAGCCATATATCCTACTATGGCTACACCTTC. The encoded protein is CASSHISYYGYTF.